This T cell receptor (beta chain) was identified during a study of Siglec-9 on CD8 T cells in melanoma. Broader study findings: Siglec-9 reportedly marks and regulates an effector memory CD8+ T-cell subset apparently accumulating in melanoma tumors.

The table came from immunoSEQ multiplex PCR; TCRdb's copy has only in-frame clones and leaves some out. The data show 29,000 or so clones, 80% seen once. Concerning this clone: What it recognizes is unknown.

This sequence originates from a human donor in good health. Sequenced material: Siglec-9- CD8+ T cells sorted from blood.

CDR3 sequence reads: CASSFQTGENTGELFF. Here the CDR3 DNA reads TGTGCCAGCAGCTTCCAGACAGGAGAGAACACCGGGGAGCTGTTTTTT. The chain joins TRBV7-3 to TRBJ2-2; tentative D call: TRBD1 (6 bases). The CDR3 consists of 16 residues. Trimming cost V 3 bases and J 1 base, with 12 bases left between them. Germline V gives CDR1 SGHTA, CDR2 FQGTGA.